This T cell receptor beta chain was sequenced during a study of blood T cell repertoires in COVID-19. Participant-given clinical history determined each cohort assignment. Symptom resolution, clearance, or two negative PCRs marked donors in Cohort 3 as recovered. The CDR3 totals 16 residues. V trimming: 3 bases; J trimming: 2 bases; junction bases outside the gene matches: 7. Germline V gives CDR1 SGHNT, CDR2 YENEEA. Here immunoSEQ multiplex PCR was the method, and the copy in TCRdb shows in-frame clones only, minus some. The table shows nearly 350,000 clones, with about 90% occurring only once. V is TRBV11-3 and J is TRBJ2-1, with TRBD2 matching 7 bases. The sample taken for sequencing was PBMCs or T cells enriched from blood (not recorded which). The TCR sequence derives from a young woman who had recovered from COVID-19. This CDR3 reads CASSLGGGATYNEQFF. In nucleotides, the CDR3 is TGTGCCAGCAGCTTGGGCGGGGGAGCAACCTACAATGAGCAGTTCTTC.